This entry is about one T cell receptor beta chain. No antigen is known for it. Using immunoSEQ multiplex PCR, the repertoire was profiled, and TCRdb retains in-frame clones only, with some absent. The table records about 160,000 clones, over 85% of them present only once. The sample is drawn from a study of cytomegalovirus exposure and HLA in healthy donors. Study-wide findings and caveats: Reported results showed that the classifier diagnosed cytomegalovirus status with high specificity and sensitivity. The study put some 150 TCR beta chains on its list as cytomegalovirus-associated. The majority of TCR sequences were rare, yet some public TCRs appeared in many donors.

The germline gives CDR1 SQVTM, CDR2 ANQGSEA. The CDR3 totals 12 residues. Unmatched junction bases numbered 4, after V lost 7 bases and J lost 1 base. Material for sequencing was PBMCs. The chain carries TRBV29-1 and TRBJ2-7; TRBD1 matches 7 bases. This TCR came from a man in his late teens or twenties in good health and CMV-seropositive. The CDR3 DNA reads TGCAGCGCTCTGACAGGGTCCTACGAGCAGTACTTC. Residues: CSALTGSYEQYF.